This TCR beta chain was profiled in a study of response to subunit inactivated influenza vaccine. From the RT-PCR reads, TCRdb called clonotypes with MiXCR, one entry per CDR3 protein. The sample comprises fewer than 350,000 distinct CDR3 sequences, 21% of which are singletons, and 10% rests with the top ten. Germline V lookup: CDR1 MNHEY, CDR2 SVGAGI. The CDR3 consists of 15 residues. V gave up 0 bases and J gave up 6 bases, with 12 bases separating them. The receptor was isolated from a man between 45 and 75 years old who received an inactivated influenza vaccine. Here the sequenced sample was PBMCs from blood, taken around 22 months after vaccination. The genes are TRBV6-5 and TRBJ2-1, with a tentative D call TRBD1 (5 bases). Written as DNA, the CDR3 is TGTGCCAGCAGTTACTCTGGCAGGGATGGCAATGAGCAGTTCTTC. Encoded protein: CASSYSGRDGNEQFF.